Presented here are 16 T cell receptor beta chains from one specimen sequenced in a study of T cells after yellow fever vaccination. TCRdb passed the 5' RACE reads through MiXCR, listing each CDR3 protein once. The sample contains 610,000 or so distinct CDR3 sequences, roughly 12% of which appear only once. The source was PBMCs, collected on the day of the yellow fever booster vaccination. Source of these receptors: a man aged 30 to 45 who received the YFV17D yellow fever vaccine.

The rearrangement uses TRBV12-3 or TRBV12-4 and TRBJ1-6, with D hard to call. The CDR3 covers 13 residues. Trimming stripped 3 bases from V and 6 bases from J, with 6 bases between. DNA for the CDR3: TGTGCCAGCAGTTTTGCGGCTAATTCACCCCTCCACTTT. Amino acids: CASSFAANSPLHF.

This clonotype was detected many times. The V call is TRBV7-3, the J call TRBJ2-1, with D tentatively TRBD1 (6 bases). The CDR3 is made up of 14 amino acids. Germline-derived CDR1 and CDR2 are SGHTA and FQGTGA. Trimming removed 2 bases at V and 9 bases at J, with 14 bases between. CDR3 in DNA: TGTGCCAGCAGCTTATTAGTGGGGGCTGGTGAGCAGTTCTTC. Its translation: CASSLLVGAGEQFF.

This clonotype was counted a few times. This chain connects TRBV2 to TRBJ2-7; TRBD1 aligns across 12 bases. The V gene's germline CDR1 is SNHLY and CDR2 FYNNEI. The CDR3 has 14 residues. V trimming: 8 bases; J trimming: 4 bases; junction bases outside the gene matches: 6. CDR3 amino acids: CASYKGQGAYEQYF. CDR3 nucleotides: TGTGCCAGCTATAAGGGACAGGGGGCTTACGAGCAGTACTTC.

V and J are TRBV30 and TRBJ1-5; weak D call: TRBD1 (5 bases). The germline V and J ends were trimmed by 0 bases and 5 bases, with 8 bases remaining between them. Germline V lookup: CDR1 GTSNPN, CDR2 SVGIG (reference sequence). This CDR3 has 13 residues. The CDR3 region has the DNA TGTGCCTGGAGTGTAGGCAGGGATCAGCCCCAGCATTTT. Translated, it gives CAWSVGRDQPQHF. The full variable domain, its missing parts supplied by reference TRBV30 and TRBJ1-5, is SQTIHQWPATLVQPVGSPLSLECTVEGTSNPNLYWYRQAAGRGLQLLFYSVGIGQISSEVPQNLSASRPQDRQFILSSKKLLLSDSGFYLCAWSVGRDQPQHFGDGTRLSIL.

This clonotype was detected only a few times. The chain carries TRBV12-3 or TRBV12-4 and TRBJ2-5; unclear D gene. There are 13 residues in the CDR3. The V end lost 5 bases, the J end lost 1 base, and 8 bases lay between the germline ends. The CDR3 here is CASSRAIQETQYF. The CDR3 nucleotides are TGTGCCAGCAGTCGGGCCATCCAAGAGACCCAGTACTTC.

The rearrangement links TRBV20-1 to TRBJ1-1; no definite D call. There are 14 residues in the CDR3. V was clipped by 3 bases and J by 0 bases, with 11 bases between them. Germline V gives CDR1 DFQATT, CDR2 SNEGSKA (reference sequence). The CDR3 DNA is TGCAGTGCTAGTTTGCCAATCATGAACACTGAAGCTTTCTTT. Its protein product is CSASLPIMNTEAFF.

The chain couples TRBV11-1 to TRBJ2-3; 9 nucleotides align to TRBD2. The CDR3 contains 18 residues. The trim removed 3 bases at V and 6 bases at J, leaving 16 bases unmatched. Germline V gene sequence: CDR1 SGHAT, CDR2 FQDESV (reference sequence). CDR3 DNA sequence: TGTGCCAGCAGCTTTACCGGGGCCTTGGCTAGCGGGATGGATACGCAGTATTTT. This codes for CASSFTGALASGMDTQYF.

This clonotype has just a few counts. The chain uses TRBV7-9 and TRBJ1-1; D is unclear. This CDR3 is 12 amino acids long. Trimming removed 4 bases from V and 6 bases from J, with 9 bases in between. Germline loops: CDR1 SEHNR, CDR2 FQNEAQ (reference sequence). In nucleotides, the CDR3 is TGTGCCAGCAGCTCTTCGGGCCCTGAAGCTTTCTTT. This sequence encodes CASSSSGPEAFF.

This clonotype was observed a few times. The chain recombines TRBV12-3 or TRBV12-4 with TRBJ2-2; 7 bases map to TRBD1. The J segment lost 6 bases and the V segment lost 3 bases, leaving 10 bases of the junction unmatched. This CDR3 has 16 amino acids. The CDR3 DNA follows: TGTGCCAGCAGTTTTGTGAAGGGGGCGGGCGCCGGGGAGCTGTTTTTT. Encoded protein: CASSFVKGAGAGELFF.

This clonotype occurred a few times. The CDR3 DNA reads TGCAGTGCTAGCCCGACAGGGATCGTTACCGGGGAGCTGTTTTTT. This encodes CSASPTGIVTGELFF. The chain is built from TRBV20-1 and TRBJ2-2, with 7 bases lining up with TRBD1. Germline V CDR1 and CDR2: DFQATT, SNEGSKA (reference sequence). CDR3 length: 15 amino acids. With 3 bases clipped from V and 5 bases from J, the junction kept 9 bases outside the gene matches.

This chain links TRBV4-3 with TRBJ1-2; 7 bases are a match to TRBD1. Germline loops: CDR1 LGHNA, CDR2 YSLEER. The CDR3 has 15 residues. J was trimmed by 5 bases and V by 1 base; bases with no gene match: 7. The CDR3 protein is CASSQGGGEWYGYTF. The CDR3 nucleotides read TGCGCCAGCAGCCAAGGAGGGGGCGAGTGGTATGGCTACACCTTC.

This clonotype was observed at least ten times. The V call is TRBV28, the J call TRBJ2-1; TRBD2 agrees at 16 bases. With 7 bases clipped from V and 4 bases from J, the junction kept 10 bases outside the gene matches. The CDR3 has 18 residues. CDR1 and CDR2 from the germline V gene are MDHEN and SYDVKM. CDR3 loop: CASKVGLAGGPRYNEQFF. CDR3 in DNA: TGTGCCAGCAAGGTGGGACTAGCGGGAGGGCCAAGGTACAATGAGCAGTTCTTC.

This clonotype was observed a handful of times. The chain is built from TRBV7-2 and TRBJ1-3; unclear D gene. Looked up from germline, CDR1 is SGHTA and CDR2 is FQGNSA. Trimming shortened V by 1 base and J by 2 bases, and 6 bases separated the two germline ends. The CDR3 length is 14 residues. The CDR3: CASSLGPAGNTIYF. The DNA of the CDR3 is TGTGCCAGCAGCTTAGGGCCAGCTGGAAACACCATATATTTT.

V and J are TRBV4-2 and TRBJ2-5; D possibly uses TRBD1 or TRBD2 (6 bases each). Germline values: CDR1 LGHNA, CDR2 YNFKEQ. With 4 bases removed from V and 0 bases from J, the gap between germline ends came to 12 bases. The length of the CDR3 is 15 residues. In DNA form, the CDR3 reads TGTGCCAGCAGCCCTGGGGGGCTGCACCAAGAGACCCAGTACTTC. This gives the protein CASSPGGLHQETQYF.

This clonotype has more than one count but fewer than ten. The chain links TRBV6-1 to TRBJ2-1, with TRBD2 matching over 8 bases. Germline V CDR1 and CDR2: MNHNS, SASEGT. Trimming cost V 6 bases and J 12 bases; bases outside gene matches: 16. CDR3 length: 15 amino acids. The CDR3 bases are TGTGCCAGCAGGAGACAAGGGACTAGTAGAAGTAGGCAGTTCTTC. The encoded protein is CASRRQGTSRSRQFF.

The genes are TRBV12-3 or TRBV12-4 and TRBJ2-3; D tentatively reads TRBD1 or TRBD2 (5 bases each). V was shortened by 2 bases and J by 9 bases, with 9 bases between the two germline ends. The CDR3 consists of 12 residues. The CDR3 DNA is TGTGCCAGCAGTTTATTCGGGACCACGCAGTATTTT. Translating it yields CASSLFGTTQYF.